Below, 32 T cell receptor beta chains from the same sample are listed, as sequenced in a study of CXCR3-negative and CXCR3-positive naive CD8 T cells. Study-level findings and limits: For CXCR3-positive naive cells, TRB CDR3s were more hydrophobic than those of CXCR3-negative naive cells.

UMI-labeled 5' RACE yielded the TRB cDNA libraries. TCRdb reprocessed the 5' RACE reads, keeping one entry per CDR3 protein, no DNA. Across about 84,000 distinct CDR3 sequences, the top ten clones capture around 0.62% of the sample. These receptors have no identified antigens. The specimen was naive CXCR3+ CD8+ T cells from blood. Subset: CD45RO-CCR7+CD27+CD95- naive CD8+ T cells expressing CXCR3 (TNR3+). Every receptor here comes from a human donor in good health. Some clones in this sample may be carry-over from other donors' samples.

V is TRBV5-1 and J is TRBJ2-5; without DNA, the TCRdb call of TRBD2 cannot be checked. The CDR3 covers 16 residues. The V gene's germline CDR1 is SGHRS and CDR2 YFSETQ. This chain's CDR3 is CASSWGLAGDQETQYF.

CDR3 amino acids: CASSQGRGGDTGELFF. The rearrangement links TRBV4-3 to TRBJ2-2; TCRdb's D call, TRBD2, is unchecked because there is no DNA. Germline CDR1 and CDR2: LGHNA and YSLEER. This CDR3 region has 16 residues.

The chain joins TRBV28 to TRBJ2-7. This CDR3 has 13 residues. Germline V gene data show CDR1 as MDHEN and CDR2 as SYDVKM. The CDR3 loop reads CASSLIGTSEQYF.

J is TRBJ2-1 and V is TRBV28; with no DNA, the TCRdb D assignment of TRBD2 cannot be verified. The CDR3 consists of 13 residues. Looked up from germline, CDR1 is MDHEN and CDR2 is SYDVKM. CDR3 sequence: CASSLGAADEQFF.

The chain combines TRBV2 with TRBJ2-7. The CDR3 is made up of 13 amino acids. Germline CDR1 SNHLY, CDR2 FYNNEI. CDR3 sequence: CASSGQGPYEQYF.

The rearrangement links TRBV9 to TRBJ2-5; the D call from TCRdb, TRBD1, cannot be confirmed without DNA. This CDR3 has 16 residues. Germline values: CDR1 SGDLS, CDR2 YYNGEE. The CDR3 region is CASSALGTGAQGTQYF. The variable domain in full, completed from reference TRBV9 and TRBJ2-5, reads DSGVTQTPKHLITATGQRVTLRCSPRSGDLSVYWYQQSLDQGLQFLIQYYNGEERAKGNILERFSAQQFPDLHSELNLSSLELGDSALYFCASSALGTGAQGTQYFGPGTRLLVL.

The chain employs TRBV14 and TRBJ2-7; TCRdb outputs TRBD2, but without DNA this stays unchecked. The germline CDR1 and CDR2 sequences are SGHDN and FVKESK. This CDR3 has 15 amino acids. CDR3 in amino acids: CASSQDYGRVDEQYF.

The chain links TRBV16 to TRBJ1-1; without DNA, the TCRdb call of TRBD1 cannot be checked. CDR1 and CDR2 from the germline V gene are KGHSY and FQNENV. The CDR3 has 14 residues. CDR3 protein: CASSQLAGTFEAFF.

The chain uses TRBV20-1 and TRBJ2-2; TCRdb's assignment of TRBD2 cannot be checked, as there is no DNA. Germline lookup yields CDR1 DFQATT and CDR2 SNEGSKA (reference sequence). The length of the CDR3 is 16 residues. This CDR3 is CSARAPGLDYTGELFF.

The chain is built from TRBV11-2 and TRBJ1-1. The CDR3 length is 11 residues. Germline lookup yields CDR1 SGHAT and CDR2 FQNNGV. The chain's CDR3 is CASRQLTKAFF.

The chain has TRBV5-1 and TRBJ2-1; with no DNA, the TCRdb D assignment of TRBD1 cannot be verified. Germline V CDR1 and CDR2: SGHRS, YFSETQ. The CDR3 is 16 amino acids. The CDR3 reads CASSPGGGDIYNEQFF.

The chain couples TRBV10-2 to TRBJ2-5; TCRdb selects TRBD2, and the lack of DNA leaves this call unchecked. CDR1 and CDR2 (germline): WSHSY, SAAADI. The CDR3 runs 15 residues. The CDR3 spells CASSESTGPQETQYF.

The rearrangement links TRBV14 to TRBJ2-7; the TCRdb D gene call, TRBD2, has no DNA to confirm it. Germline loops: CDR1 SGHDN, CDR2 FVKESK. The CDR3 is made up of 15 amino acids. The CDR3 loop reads CASSPQAGTVYEQYF. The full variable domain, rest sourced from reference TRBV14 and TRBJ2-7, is EAGVTQFPSHSVIEKGQTVTLRCDPISGHDNLYWYRRVMGKEIKFLLHFVKESKQDESGMPNNRFLAERTGGTYSTLKVQPAELEDSGVYFCASSPQAGTVYEQYFGPGTRLTVT.

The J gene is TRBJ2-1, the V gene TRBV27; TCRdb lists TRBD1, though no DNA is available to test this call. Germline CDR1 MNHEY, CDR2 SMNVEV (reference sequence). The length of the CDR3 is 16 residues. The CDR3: CASSLAGGQGIYEQFF.

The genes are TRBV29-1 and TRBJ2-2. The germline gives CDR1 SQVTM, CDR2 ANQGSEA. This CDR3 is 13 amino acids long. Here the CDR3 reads CSVEEQDTGELFF.

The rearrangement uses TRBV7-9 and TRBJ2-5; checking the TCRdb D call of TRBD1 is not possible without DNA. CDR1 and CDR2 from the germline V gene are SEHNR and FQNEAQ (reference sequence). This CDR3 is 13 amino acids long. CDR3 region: CASRQGSQETQYF.

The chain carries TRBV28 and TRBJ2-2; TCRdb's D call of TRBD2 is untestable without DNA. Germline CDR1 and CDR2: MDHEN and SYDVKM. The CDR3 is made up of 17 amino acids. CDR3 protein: CASSLGLGATNTGELFF.

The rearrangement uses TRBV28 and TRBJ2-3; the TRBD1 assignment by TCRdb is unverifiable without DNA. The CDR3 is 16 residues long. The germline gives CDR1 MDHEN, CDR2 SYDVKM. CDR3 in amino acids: CASQSPYGQGGDTQYF.

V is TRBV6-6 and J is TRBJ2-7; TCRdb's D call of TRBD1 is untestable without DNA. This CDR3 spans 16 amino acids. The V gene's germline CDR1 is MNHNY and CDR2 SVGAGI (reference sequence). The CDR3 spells CASSYADRLPTYEQYF.

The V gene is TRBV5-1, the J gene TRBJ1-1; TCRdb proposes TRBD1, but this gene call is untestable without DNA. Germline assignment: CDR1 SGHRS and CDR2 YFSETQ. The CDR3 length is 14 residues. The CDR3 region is CASSWGTGNTEAFF.

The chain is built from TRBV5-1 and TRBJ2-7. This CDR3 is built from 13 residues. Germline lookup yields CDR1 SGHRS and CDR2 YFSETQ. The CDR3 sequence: CASSLAGSYEQYF.

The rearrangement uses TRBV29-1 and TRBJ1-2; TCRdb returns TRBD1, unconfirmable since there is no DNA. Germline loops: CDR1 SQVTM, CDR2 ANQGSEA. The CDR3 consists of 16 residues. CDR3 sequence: CSVDPPDKGGDYGYTF.

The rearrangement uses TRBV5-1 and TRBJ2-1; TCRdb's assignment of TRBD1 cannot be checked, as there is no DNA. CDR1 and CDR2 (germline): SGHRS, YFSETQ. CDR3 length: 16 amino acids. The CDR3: CASSHIESPPYNEQFF.

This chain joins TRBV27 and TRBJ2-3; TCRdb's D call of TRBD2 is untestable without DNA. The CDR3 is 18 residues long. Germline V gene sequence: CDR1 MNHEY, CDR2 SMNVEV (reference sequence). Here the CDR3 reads CASSPPSSGELRTDTQYF.

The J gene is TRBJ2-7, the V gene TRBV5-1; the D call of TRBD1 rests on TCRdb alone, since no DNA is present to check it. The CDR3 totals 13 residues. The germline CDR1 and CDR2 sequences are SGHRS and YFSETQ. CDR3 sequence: CASSAGQRYEQYF.

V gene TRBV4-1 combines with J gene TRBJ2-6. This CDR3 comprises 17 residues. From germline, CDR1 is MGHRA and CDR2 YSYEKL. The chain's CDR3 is CASSQDTEFSGANVLTF.

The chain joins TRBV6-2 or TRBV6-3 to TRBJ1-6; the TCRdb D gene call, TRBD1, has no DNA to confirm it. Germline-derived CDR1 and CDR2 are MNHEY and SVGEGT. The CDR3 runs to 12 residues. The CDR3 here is CASRAPGQGHNF.

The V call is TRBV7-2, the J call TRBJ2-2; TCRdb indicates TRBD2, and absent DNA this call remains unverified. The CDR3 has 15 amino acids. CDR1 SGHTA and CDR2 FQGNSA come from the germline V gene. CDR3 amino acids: CASSSGGDSTGELFF.

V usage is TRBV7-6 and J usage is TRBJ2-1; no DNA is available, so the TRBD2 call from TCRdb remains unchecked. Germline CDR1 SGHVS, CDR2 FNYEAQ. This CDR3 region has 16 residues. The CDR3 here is CASSIAGTSGYNEQFF.

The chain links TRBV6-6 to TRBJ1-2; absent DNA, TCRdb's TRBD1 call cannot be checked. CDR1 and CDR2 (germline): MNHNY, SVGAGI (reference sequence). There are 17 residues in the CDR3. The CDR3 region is CASSYNLRDSQYYGYTF.

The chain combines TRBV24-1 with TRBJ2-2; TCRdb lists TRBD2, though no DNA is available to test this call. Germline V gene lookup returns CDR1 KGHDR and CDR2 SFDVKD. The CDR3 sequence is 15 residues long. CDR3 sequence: CATSDSGLAVGELFF.

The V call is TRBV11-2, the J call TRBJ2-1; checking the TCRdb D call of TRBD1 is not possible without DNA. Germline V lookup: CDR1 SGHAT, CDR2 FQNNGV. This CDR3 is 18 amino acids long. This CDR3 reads CASSLSIWDREVDNEQFF.